Listed below are T cell receptor beta chains from one sample, sequenced in a study of lymphopenia after photon versus proton radiotherapy. Some clones are missing from TCRdb's copy, which holds only in-frame ones; the method was immunoSEQ multiplex PCR. This sample has 25,000 to 30,000 clones, with about 88% found just once. Sequencing was performed on peripheral blood, taken from a patient treated with photon-based radiotherapy. These receptors came from a woman aged 50 to 65 with cholangiocarcinoma. Both conserved end residues are part of each CDR3. Size is omitted from some rows. Given values are once, few, many or a class for expanded clones.

v_gene: TRBV9
abundance: .
CDR3aa: CASSVAHGSTDTQYF

v_gene: TRBV5-6
abundance: .
CDR3aa: CASSRNGAKNIQYF

v_gene: TRBV4-1
abundance: .
CDR3aa: CASSQETYSSYEQYF

v_gene: TRBV15
abundance: .
CDR3aa: CATSRGPGGNQPQHF

v_gene: TRBV10-2
abundance: .
CDR3aa: CASSTSGVYQETQYF

v_gene: TRBV5-1
abundance: .
CDR3aa: CASSLLPGGNYYGYTF

v_gene: TRBV6-5
abundance: .
CDR3aa: CASSLSTVAKNIQYF

v_gene: TRBV6-6
abundance: .
CDR3aa: CAATTGRGYTF

v_gene: TRBV7-6
abundance: .
CDR3aa: CASSKNRGRTDTQYF

v_gene: TRBV25-1
abundance: .
CDR3aa: CASRMGGTNTGELFF

v_gene: TRBV19
abundance: .
CDR3aa: CASSIYGYTF

v_gene: TRBV27
abundance: .
CDR3aa: CASSLPLRGTGKNSPLHF

v_gene: TRBV6-5
abundance: .
CDR3aa: CASSYSGGTEAFF

v_gene: TRBV5-1
abundance: .
CDR3aa: CASSFGRGDEKLFF

v_gene: TRBV7-6
abundance: .
CDR3aa: CASSLESFAGGPNEQFF

v_gene: TRBV7-2
abundance: .
CDR3aa: CASSLRQGFTEAFF

v_gene: TRBV5-1
abundance: .
CDR3aa: CASSLISGASTDTQYF

v_gene: TRBV21-1
abundance: .
CDR3aa: CASSKGEVWDRGSTDTQYF

v_gene: TRBV5-1
abundance: .
CDR3aa: CASSQDRGSYEQYF

v_gene: TRBV5-4
abundance: .
CDR3aa: CASSLRNTATEAFF

v_gene: TRBV5-4
abundance: .
CDR3aa: CASNPTGIMNTEAFF

v_gene: TRBV11-2
abundance: .
CDR3aa: CASSSGAASEKLFF

v_gene: TRBV5-1
abundance: .
CDR3aa: CASSFTGDHNEQFF

v_gene: TRBV27
abundance: .
CDR3aa: CASSWPISTDTQYF

v_gene: TRBV18
abundance: .
CDR3aa: CASSPSVQYQETQYF

v_gene: TRBV11-2
abundance: .
CDR3aa: CASSFRAGQAYEQYF

v_gene: TRBV19
abundance: .
CDR3aa: CASSTRTGSPYEQYF

v_gene: TRBV7-2
abundance: .
CDR3aa: CASSFSVRLAGSRGAQYF

v_gene: TRBV7-2
abundance: once
CDR3aa: CASSLDPGGTDTQYF

v_gene: TRBV2
abundance: .
CDR3aa: CASREGPAQPQHF

v_gene: TRBV5-1
abundance: .
CDR3aa: CASSLGISNTGELFF

v_gene: TRBV28
abundance: .
CDR3aa: CASRLGQGGNTIYF

v_gene: TRBV4-1
abundance: .
CDR3aa: CASSQDSATYRGYTF

v_gene: TRBV7-2
abundance: .
CDR3aa: CASSLGLAGGRQRETQYF

v_gene: TRBV4-1
abundance: .
CDR3aa: CASSQKDREKRETQYF

v_gene: TRBV6-5
abundance: .
CDR3aa: CASSYSRAAIYNTIYF

v_gene: TRBV7-9
abundance: .
CDR3aa: CASSLAPLHSSYEQYF

v_gene: TRBV5-1
abundance: .
CDR3aa: CASSLRSGTTYYGYTF

v_gene: TRBV7-9
abundance: .
CDR3aa: CASSFWAATSMNTEAFF

v_gene: TRBV19
abundance: .
CDR3aa: CASSMGRGDRDGNTIYF

v_gene: TRBV7-2
abundance: .
CDR3aa: CASSSYPRRLNTEAFF

v_gene: TRBV27
abundance: few
CDR3aa: CASSMTGSREAFF

v_gene: TRBV5-1
abundance: .
CDR3aa: CASSSWGGVDGYTF

v_gene: TRBV19
abundance: few
CDR3aa: CATLRGAGASTDTQYF